The 11 T cell receptor beta chains listed next were all sequenced from one sample in a study of T cells in tumors after PD-1 blockade (dated by TCRdb to the late 2010s). To prepare the library, the immunoSEQ multiplex PCR assay was applied. In TCRdb, the immuneACCESS table is reduced to in-frame sequences with V and J assigned. These tables do not hold every clone; where another copy was compared, an unresolved V gene accounts for under half, and the others remain unexplained. This sample lists around 50,000 clones; just under 80% were detected once. Approximately 16% of the sample goes to the ten largest clones. In light of the paper, this sample's time point label describes: before anti-PD-1 therapy. The sample here was PBMCs, taken before anti-PD-1 treatment. The receptors were sampled from a human donor with basal cell carcinoma.

The rearrangement uses TRBV24-1 and TRBJ2-7; 10 nucleotides line up with TRBD1. Germline lookup yields CDR1 KGHDR and CDR2 SFDVKD. The CDR3 runs to 15 residues. The V segment lost 7 bases and the J segment 6 bases; nucleotides outside the gene matches: 11. CDR3 region: CATSDPGQGPSEQYF. CDR3 DNA: TGTGCCACCAGCGACCCGGGACAGGGGCCCTCCGAGCAGTACTTC.

The chain is built from TRBV13 and TRBJ2-1; TRBD2 agrees at 8 bases. Germline loops: CDR1 PRHDT, CDR2 FYEKMQ (reference sequence). The CDR3 runs 15 residues. V dropped 8 bases and J dropped 6; count of bases not matched to a gene: 12. The CDR3 protein is CASGRRAGVFNEQFF. CDR3 coding DNA: TGTGCCAGCGGGCGTCGAGCGGGGGTTTTCAATGAGCAGTTCTTC.

The chain carries TRBV18 and TRBJ2-7; D possibly uses TRBD1 or TRBD2 (5 bases each). Trimming took 0 bases from V and 0 from J, leaving 18 bases between them. Germline CDR1 KGHSH, CDR2 LQKENI. This CDR3 comprises 18 residues. CDR3 bases: TGTGCCAGCTCACCACCGGGACCACCAACGAGGAGCTCCTACGAGCAGTACTTC. Its protein is CASSPPGPPTRSSYEQYF. The full variable domain, rest sourced from reference TRBV18 and TRBJ2-7, is NAGVMQNPRHLVRRRGQEARLRCSPMKGHSHVYWYRQLPEEGLKFMVYLQKENIIDESGMPKERFSAEFPKEGPSILRIQQVVRGDSAAYFCASSPPGPPTRSSYEQYFGPGTRLTVT.

The chain uses TRBV13 and TRBJ2-7; no reliable D call. CDR1 and CDR2 from the germline V gene are PRHDT and FYEKMQ (reference sequence). Trimming pared 4 bases from V and 1 base from J, leaving 5 bases between. The CDR3 consists of 12 residues. In nucleotides, the CDR3 is TGTGCCAGCAGCTCCCTTTCCTACGAGCAGTACTTC. Translated, it gives CASSSLSYEQYF. Full variable domain (outside the CDR3, taken from reference TRBV13 and TRBJ2-7): AAGVIQSPRHLIKEKRETATLKCYPIPRHDTVYWYQQGPGQDPQFLISFYEKMQSDKGSIPDRFSAQQFSDYHSELNMSSLELGDSALYFCASSSLSYEQYFGPGTRLTVT.

The chain links TRBV5-1 to TRBJ2-5, with 13 bases aligning to TRBD2. J gave up 5 bases and V 3 bases, and 1 base lay outside the gene matches. Germline CDR1 reads SGHRS; CDR2 reads YFSETQ. The CDR3 runs to 14 residues. The CDR3 coding sequence is TGCGCCAGCAGCTCGACTAGCGGGAGGGAGACCCAGTACTTC. It is translated as CASSSTSGRETQYF.

The chain carries TRBV24-1 and TRBJ2-5; the D is unclear. Trimming pared 6 bases from V and 4 bases from J, leaving 5 bases between. CDR3 length: 11 amino acids. Germline V lookup: CDR1 KGHDR, CDR2 SFDVKD. CDR3 in DNA: TGTGCCACCAGTTCCGGAGAGACCCAGTACTTC. This translates into CATSSGETQYF.

V usage is TRBV5-1 and J usage is TRBJ2-3, with TRBD1 matching over 10 bases. Germline assignment: CDR1 SGHRS and CDR2 YFSETQ. V gave up 4 bases and J gave up 2 bases; unmatched junction bases: 10. There are 17 residues in the CDR3. The CDR3 protein is CASSPITGTGATDTQYF. The CDR3, as DNA: TGCGCCAGCAGCCCCATTACCGGGACAGGGGCCACAGATACGCAGTATTTT.

This chain connects TRBV10-2 to TRBJ2-1; D possibly corresponds to TRBD1 (6 bases). The CDR3 totals 15 residues. Germline CDR1 WSHSY, CDR2 SAAADI. Trimming removed 3 bases from V and 7 bases from J, with 16 bases in between. As DNA, the CDR3 is TGCGCCAGCAGTGATTACAGTCTGGGGGCAAATGAGCAGTTCTTC. This gives the protein CASSDYSLGANEQFF.

This rearrangement joins TRBV21-1 to TRBJ2-2; TRBD2, the table's D call, was not compared with the DNA. TRBV21-1 is tagged as a pseudogene. The CDR3 spans 18 residues. The CDR3 region has the DNA TGTGCCAGCAGCAAAGTTCCTACTGAGGTAGCGTACACCGGGGAGCTGTTTTTT. This gives the protein CASSKVPTEVAYTGELFF.

The DNA for the CDR3 is TGCAGCGTTGAGAGAAGCCAAGCTTTCTTT. Translated, it gives CSVERSQAFF. The chain has TRBV29-1 and TRBJ1-1, with D uncertain. Between the trimmed V and J ends, which lost 3 bases and 9 bases, there was a span of 8 bases. Germline assignment: CDR1 SQVTM and CDR2 ANQGSEA. The CDR3 totals 10 residues.

The gene calls are TRBV5-1 and TRBJ1-2; D remains unclear. In germline, CDR1 is SGHRS, CDR2 YFSETQ. Trimming left V 1 base short and J 0 bases short, with 10 bases between. The CDR3 is 15 residues long. In DNA, the CDR3 is TGCGCCAGCAGCTTGTACGGCGGAGCTAACTATGGCTACACCTTC. Translation gives CASSLYGGANYGYTF.